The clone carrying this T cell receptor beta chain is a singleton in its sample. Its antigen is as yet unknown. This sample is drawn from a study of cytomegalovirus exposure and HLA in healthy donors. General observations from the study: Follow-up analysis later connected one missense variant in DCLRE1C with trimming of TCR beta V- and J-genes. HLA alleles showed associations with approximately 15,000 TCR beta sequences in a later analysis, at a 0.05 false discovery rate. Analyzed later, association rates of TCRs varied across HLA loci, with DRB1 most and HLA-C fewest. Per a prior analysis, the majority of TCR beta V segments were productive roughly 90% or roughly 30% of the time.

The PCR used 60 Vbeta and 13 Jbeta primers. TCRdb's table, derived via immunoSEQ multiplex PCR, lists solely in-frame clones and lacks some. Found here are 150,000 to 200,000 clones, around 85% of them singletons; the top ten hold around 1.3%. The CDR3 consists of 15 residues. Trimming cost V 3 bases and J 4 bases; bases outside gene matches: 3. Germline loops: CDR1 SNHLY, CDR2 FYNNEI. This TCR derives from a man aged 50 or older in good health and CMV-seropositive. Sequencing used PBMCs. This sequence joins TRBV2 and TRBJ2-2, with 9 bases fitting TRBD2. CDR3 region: CASSDGLASTGELFF. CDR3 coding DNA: TGTGCCAGCAGTGATGGACTAGCGAGCACCGGGGAGCTGTTTTTT.